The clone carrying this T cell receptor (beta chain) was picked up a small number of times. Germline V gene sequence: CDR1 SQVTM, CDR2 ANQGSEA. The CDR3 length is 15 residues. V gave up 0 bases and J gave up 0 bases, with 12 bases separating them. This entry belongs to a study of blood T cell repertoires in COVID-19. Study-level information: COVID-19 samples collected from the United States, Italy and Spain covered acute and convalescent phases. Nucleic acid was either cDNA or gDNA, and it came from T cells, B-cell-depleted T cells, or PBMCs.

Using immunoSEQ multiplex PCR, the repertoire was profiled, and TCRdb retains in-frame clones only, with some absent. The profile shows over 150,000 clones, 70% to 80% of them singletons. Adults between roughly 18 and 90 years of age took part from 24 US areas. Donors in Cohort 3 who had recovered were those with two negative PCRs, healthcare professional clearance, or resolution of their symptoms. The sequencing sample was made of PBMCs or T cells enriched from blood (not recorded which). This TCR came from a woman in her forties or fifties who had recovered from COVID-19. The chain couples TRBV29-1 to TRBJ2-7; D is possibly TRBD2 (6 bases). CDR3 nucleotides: TGCAGCGTTGAAGATCCGTACGGGAGCTCCTACGAGCAGTACTTC. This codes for CSVEDPYGSSYEQYF.